These 10 T cell receptor beta chains came from one sample sequenced in a study of T cell responses to AZD1222 COVID-19 vaccine. TCRdb's table, derived via immunoSEQ multiplex PCR, lists solely in-frame clones and lacks some. The sample contains approximately 120,000 clones, around 90% of which appear only once. Source: peripheral blood, taken on day 0 of MenACWY control vaccination. The receptors come from an adult in good health.

This clone was recorded only once. CDR3 in amino acids: CASSYRSGRTDTQYF. The CDR3 DNA sequence: TGTGCCAGCAGTTACCGCAGCGGTCGCACAGATACGCAGTATTTT. The chain combines TRBV7-9 with TRBJ2-3; D might be TRBD2 (5 bases). The length of the CDR3 is 15 residues. Germline lookup yields CDR1 SEHNR and CDR2 FQNEAQ (reference sequence). Trimming took 6 bases from V and 1 from J, leaving 14 bases between them.

The chain joins TRBV11-2 to TRBJ1-2, with a possible D match to TRBD1 (5 bases). The germline V gene has CDR1 SGHAT and CDR2 FQNNGV. Trimming removed 5 bases at V and 5 bases at J, with 18 bases between. The CDR3 consists of 15 residues. CDR3 in DNA: TGTGCCAGCAGCCAATCGGGACCTTGGCCATATGGCTACACCTTC. Translating gives CASSQSGPWPYGYTF.

This chain uses TRBV2 with TRBJ2-3; D possibly corresponds to TRBD1 (5 bases). CDR3 length equals 16 residues. V lost 6 bases to trimming and J lost 6 bases, with 22 bases between them. The germline V gene encodes CDR1 SNHLY and CDR2 FYNNEI. As DNA, the CDR3 is TGTGCCAGCAGACCCACCTCACAGGCCGAGGCGGATACGCAGTATTTT. Translated, it gives CASRPTSQAEADTQYF.

The gene calls are TRBV5-1 and TRBJ2-7; D might be TRBD2 (6 bases). Germline V gene data show CDR1 as SGHRS and CDR2 as YFSETQ. V lost 4 bases and J 7 bases, leaving 18 bases between the germline ends. This CDR3 region has 14 residues. The CDR3 region is CASSRRDSVTEQYF. The CDR3 DNA sequence: TGCGCCAGCAGCCGTAGGGACTCTGTTACGGAGCAGTACTTC.

This chain connects TRBV12-2 to TRBJ2-7. TRBV12-2 is listed as a pseudogene. The CDR3 runs to 13 residues. DNA for the CDR3: TGTGCAAGTCGCTTAGCAAGAGGGGCCGAGCAGTACTTC. It codes for CASRLARGAEQYF.

The CDR3 loop is CASSLAGRVYEQYF. Written as DNA, the CDR3 is TGCGCCAGCAGCTTAGCGGGAAGGGTCTACGAGCAGTACTTC. The chain links TRBV10-2 to TRBJ2-7; 8 positions agree with TRBD2. The CDR3 length is 14 residues. Germline-derived CDR1 and CDR2 are WSHSY and SAAADI. J lost 3 bases, V lost 6 bases, and 7 bases had no gene match.

The count of this clone is one. This chain joins TRBV11-3 and TRBJ1-1; a possible D gene is TRBD1 (5 bases). Germline V gene lookup returns CDR1 SGHNT and CDR2 YENEEA. This CDR3 has 12 residues. V was shortened by 5 bases and J by 9 bases, with 13 bases between the two germline ends. CDR3 amino acids: CASSTGQGKAFF. Here the CDR3 DNA reads TGTGCCAGCAGCACGGGGCAGGGTAAAGCTTTCTTT.

This chain connects TRBV19 to TRBJ1-3; 7 nucleotides line up with TRBD1. CDR3 length: 16 amino acids. Germline V gene sequence: CDR1 LNHDA, CDR2 SQIVND (reference sequence). The V gene end was trimmed by 2 bases and the J gene end by 1 base; junction bases not matched to a gene: 5. CDR3 coding DNA: TGTGCCAGTAGTATACCGGGACAGAGTTCTGGAAACACCATATATTTT. This translates into CASSIPGQSSGNTIYF.

The V call is TRBV27, the J call TRBJ1-1, with TRBD1 as a possible D gene (6 bases). V dropped 1 base and J dropped 1 base, with 13 bases sitting between them. CDR1 is MNHEY, CDR2 SMNVEV, per germline (reference sequence). The CDR3 is 16 amino acids. The chain's CDR3 is CASSLLGGHTNTEAFF. The CDR3 DNA reads as TGTGCCAGCAGTTTATTGGGGGGACACACGAACACTGAAGCTTTCTTT.

J is TRBJ1-3 and V is TRBV10-3; TRBD1 agrees at 12 bases. The V segment lost 7 bases and the J segment 7 bases; nucleotides outside the gene matches: 5. The CDR3 runs 14 residues. Germline CDR1 ENHRY, CDR2 SYGVKD. Here the CDR3 reads CAITVGTGGNTIYF. The CDR3 bases are TGTGCCATCACCGTCGGGACAGGGGGCAACACCATATATTTT.